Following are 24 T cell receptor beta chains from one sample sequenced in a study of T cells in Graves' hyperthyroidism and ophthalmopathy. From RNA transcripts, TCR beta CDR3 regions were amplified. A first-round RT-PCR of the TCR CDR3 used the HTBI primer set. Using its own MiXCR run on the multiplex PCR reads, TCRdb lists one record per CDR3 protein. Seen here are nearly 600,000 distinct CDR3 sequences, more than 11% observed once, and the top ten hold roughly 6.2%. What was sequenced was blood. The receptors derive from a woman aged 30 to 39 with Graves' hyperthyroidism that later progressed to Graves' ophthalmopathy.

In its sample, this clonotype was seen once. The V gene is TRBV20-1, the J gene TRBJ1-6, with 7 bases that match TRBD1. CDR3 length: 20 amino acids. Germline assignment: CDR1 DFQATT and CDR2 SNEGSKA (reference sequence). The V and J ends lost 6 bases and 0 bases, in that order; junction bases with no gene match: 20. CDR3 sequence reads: CSAYRDSPGRISSYNSPLHF. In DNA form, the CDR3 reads TGCAGTGCCTATCGGGACAGCCCAGGGAGGATTAGCTCCTATAATTCACCCCTCCACTTT.

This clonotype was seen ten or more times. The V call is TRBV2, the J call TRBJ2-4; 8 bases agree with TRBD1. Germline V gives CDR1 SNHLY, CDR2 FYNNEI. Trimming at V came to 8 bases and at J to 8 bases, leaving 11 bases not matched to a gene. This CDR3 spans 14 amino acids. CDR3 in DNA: TGTGCCAGCGGGAAGGACAGGGTAGGATACATTCAGTACTTC. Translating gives CASGKDRVGYIQYF.

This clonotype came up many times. CDR3 sequence: CASSLLVDGEQYF. The CDR3 bases are TGTGCCAGCAGCCTCCTAGTTGATGGGGAGCAGTACTTC. This chain uses TRBV11-2 with TRBJ2-7; D is unclear. This CDR3 has 13 amino acids. V lost 5 bases and J 7 bases, leaving 15 bases between the germline ends. Germline V CDR1 and CDR2: SGHAT, FQNNGV.

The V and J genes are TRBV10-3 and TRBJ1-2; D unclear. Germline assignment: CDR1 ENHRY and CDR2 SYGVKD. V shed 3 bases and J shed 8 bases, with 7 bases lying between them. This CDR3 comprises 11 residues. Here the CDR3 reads CAISDLRGYTF. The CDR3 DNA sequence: TGTGCCATCAGTGACCTTAGGGGCTACACCTTC.

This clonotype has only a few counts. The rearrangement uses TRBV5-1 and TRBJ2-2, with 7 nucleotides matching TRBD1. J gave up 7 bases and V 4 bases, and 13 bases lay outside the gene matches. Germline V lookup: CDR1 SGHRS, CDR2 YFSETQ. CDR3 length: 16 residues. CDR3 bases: TGCGCCAGCAGCCCCTCCGTGGGGTCAGGGGGCGGGGAGCTGTTTTTT. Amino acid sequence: CASSPSVGSGGGELFF.

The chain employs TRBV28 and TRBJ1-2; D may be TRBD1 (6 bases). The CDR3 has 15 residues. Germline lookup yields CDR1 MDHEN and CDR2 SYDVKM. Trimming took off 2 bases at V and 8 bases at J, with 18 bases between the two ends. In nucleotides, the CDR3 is TGTGCCAGCAGTTTAAGAGACAGCCGCAGGGGCGGCTACACCTTC. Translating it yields CASSLRDSRRGGYTF.

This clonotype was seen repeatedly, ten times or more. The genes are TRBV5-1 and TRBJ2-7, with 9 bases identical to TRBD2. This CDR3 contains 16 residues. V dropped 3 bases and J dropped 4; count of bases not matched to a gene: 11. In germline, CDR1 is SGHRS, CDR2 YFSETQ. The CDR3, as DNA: TGCGCCAGCAGCTCGGCCTCAAGCGGGAGGAAATACGAGCAGTACTTC. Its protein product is CASSSASSGRKYEQYF.

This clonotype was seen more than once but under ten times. DNA of the CDR3: TGCAGTGCTAGAGATGGAGGGGGCGGGAATGAAAAACTGTTTTTT. Translation gives CSARDGGGGNEKLFF. The gene calls are TRBV20-1 and TRBJ1-4, with 7 bases that match TRBD1. This CDR3 region has 15 residues. The germline CDR1 and CDR2 sequences are DFQATT and SNEGSKA (reference sequence). The ends lost 0 bases at V and 5 bases at J; junction bases unmatched: 6.

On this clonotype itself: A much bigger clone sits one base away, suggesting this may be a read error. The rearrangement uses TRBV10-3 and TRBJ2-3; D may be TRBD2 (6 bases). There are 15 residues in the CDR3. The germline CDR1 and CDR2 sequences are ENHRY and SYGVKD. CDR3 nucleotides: TGTGCCAGCAGTTCTAGCGCGAGAATCACAGATACGCAGTATTTT. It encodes CASSSSARITDTQYF.

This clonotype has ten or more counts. In DNA form, the CDR3 reads TGCAGTGCTAAGACTGGTTCGGGCACAGATACGCAGTATTTT. This translates into CSAKTGSGTDTQYF. The chain recombines TRBV20-1 with TRBJ2-3; D remains ambiguous. Trimming shortened V by 4 bases and J by 1 base, and 12 bases separated the two germline ends. The CDR3 spans 14 residues. Germline assignment: CDR1 DFQATT and CDR2 SNEGSKA (reference sequence).

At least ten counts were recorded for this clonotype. The CDR3 region has the DNA TGTGCCTGGAGATTCGACAGCTCTGAAGCTTTCTTT. Residues: CAWRFDSSEAFF. The rearrangement uses TRBV30 and TRBJ1-1; maybe TRBD1 (5 bases). The V gene's germline CDR1 is GTSNPN and CDR2 SVGIG (reference sequence). V lost 3 bases to trimming and J lost 6 bases, with 11 bases between them. The CDR3 runs 12 residues.

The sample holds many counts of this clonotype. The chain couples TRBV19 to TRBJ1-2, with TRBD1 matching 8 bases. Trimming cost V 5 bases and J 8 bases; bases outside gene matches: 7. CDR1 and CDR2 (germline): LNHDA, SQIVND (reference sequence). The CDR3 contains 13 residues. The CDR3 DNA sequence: TGTGCCAGTAGTGCCGGGACAGGTTACGGCTACACCTTC. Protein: CASSAGTGYGYTF.

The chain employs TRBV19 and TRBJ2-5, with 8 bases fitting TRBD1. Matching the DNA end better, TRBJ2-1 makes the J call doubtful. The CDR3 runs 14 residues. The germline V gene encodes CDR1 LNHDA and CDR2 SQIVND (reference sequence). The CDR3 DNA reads TGTGCCAGTAATCCGGACAGGGCTAAAGAGACCCAGTTCTTC. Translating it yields CASNPDRAKETQFF.

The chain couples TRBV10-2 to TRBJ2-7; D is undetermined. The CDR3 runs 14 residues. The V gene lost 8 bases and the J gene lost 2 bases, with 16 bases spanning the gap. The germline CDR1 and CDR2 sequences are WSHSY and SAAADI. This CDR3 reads CASGYPPPTYEQYF. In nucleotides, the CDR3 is TGCGCCAGCGGATATCCCCCCCCCACCTACGAGCAGTACTTC.

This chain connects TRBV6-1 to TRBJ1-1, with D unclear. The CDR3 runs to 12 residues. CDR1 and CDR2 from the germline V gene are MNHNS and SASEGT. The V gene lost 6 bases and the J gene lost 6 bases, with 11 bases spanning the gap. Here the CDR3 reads CASRVNEAEAFF. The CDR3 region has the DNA TGTGCCAGCAGAGTTAACGAGGCTGAAGCTTTCTTT.

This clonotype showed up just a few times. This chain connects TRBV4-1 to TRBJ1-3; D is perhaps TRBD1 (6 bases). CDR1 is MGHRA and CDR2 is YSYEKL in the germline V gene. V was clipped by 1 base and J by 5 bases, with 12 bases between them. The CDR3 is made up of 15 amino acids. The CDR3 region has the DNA TGCGCCAGCAGCCAAGTTACGGGGGCGAGAAACACCATATATTTT. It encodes CASSQVTGARNTIYF.

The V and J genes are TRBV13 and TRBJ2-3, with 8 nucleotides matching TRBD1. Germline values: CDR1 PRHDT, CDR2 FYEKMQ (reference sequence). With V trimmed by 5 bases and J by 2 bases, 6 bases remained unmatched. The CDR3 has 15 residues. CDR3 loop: CASSGRTGLTDTQYF. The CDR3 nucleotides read TGTGCCAGCAGCGGAAGGACAGGGCTCACAGATACGCAGTATTTT. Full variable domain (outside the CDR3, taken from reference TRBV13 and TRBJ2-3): AAGVIQSPRHLIKEKRETATLKCYPIPRHDTVYWYQQGPGQDPQFLISFYEKMQSDKGSIPDRFSAQQFSDYHSELNMSSLELGDSALYFCASSGRTGLTDTQYFGPGTRLTVL.

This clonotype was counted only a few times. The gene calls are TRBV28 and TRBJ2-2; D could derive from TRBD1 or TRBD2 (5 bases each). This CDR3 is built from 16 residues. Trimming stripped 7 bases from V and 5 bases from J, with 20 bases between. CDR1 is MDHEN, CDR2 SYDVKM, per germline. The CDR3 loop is CASTPLGLEGTGELFF. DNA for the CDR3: TGTGCCAGCACCCCTTTAGGCCTAGAGGGGACCGGGGAGCTGTTTTTT.

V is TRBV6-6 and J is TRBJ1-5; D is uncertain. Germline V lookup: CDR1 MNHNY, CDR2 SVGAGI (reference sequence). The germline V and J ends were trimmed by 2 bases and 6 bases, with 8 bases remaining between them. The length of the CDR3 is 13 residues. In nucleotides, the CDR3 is TGTGCCAGCAGTTACGAGGGTTTTCAGCCCCAGCATTTT. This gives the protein CASSYEGFQPQHF.

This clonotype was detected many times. CDR3: CASSPRWQKDGYTF. For the CDR3, the DNA is TGTGCCAGCAGTCCCCGCTGGCAGAAAGATGGCTACACCTTC. The chain recombines TRBV28 with TRBJ1-2; D uncertain. The CDR3 is 14 amino acids. Trimming shortened V by 5 bases and J by 6 bases, and 16 bases separated the two germline ends. Germline assignment: CDR1 MDHEN and CDR2 SYDVKM.

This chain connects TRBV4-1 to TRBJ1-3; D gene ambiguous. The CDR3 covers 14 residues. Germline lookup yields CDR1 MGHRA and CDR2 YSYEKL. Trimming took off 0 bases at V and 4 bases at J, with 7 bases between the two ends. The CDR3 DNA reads TGCGCCAGCAGCCAAGATCCGGGAGGAAACACCATATATTTT. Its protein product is CASSQDPGGNTIYF.

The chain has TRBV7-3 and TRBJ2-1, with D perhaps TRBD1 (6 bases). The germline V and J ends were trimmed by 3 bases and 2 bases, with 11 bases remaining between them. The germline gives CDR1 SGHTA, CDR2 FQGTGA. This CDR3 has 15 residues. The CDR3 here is CASSFGQHPYNEQFF. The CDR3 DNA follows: TGTGCCAGCAGCTTCGGACAGCATCCCTACAATGAGCAGTTCTTC.

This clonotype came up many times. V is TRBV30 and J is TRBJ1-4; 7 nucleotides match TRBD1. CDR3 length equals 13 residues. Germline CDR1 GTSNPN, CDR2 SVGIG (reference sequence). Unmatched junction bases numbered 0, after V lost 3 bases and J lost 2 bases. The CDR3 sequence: CAWRGQTNEKLFF. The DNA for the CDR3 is TGTGCCTGGAGGGGACAGACTAATGAAAAACTGTTTTTT. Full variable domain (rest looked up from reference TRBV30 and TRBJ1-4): SQTIHQWPATLVQPVGSPLSLECTVEGTSNPNLYWYRQAAGRGLQLLFYSVGIGQISSEVPQNLSASRPQDRQFILSSKKLLLSDSGFYLCAWRGQTNEKLFFGSGTQLSVL.

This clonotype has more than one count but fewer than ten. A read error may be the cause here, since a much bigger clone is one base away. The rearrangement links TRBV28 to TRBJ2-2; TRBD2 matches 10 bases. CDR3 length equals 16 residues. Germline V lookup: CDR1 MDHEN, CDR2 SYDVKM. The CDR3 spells CASSWLAGVGSGELLF. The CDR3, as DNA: TGTGCCAGCAGTTGGCTAGCGGGAGTAGGGTCCGGGGAGCTGCTTTTT.